This T cell receptor beta chain was obtained from a study of cytomegalovirus exposure and HLA in healthy donors. With 60 Vbeta and 13 Jbeta primers, the PCR was carried out. Data came from immunoSEQ multiplex PCR; TCRdb stores just in-frame clones and leaves some out. The sample includes fewer than 200,000 clones, about 80% of them seen just once. The sample comprised PBMCs. The receptor was derived from a female donor in good health and CMV-seronegative.

The CDR3 DNA reads as TGTGCCAGCAGCCCGCTAGGATCGGAGGGCTACACCTTC. Residues: CASSPLGSEGYTF. This sequence joins TRBV5-5 and TRBJ1-2, with no clear D. Trimming stripped 4 bases from V and 8 bases from J, with 15 bases between. The CDR3 extends over 13 amino acids. The germline gives CDR1 SGHKS, CDR2 YYEKEE (reference sequence).